The T cell receptor (beta chain) under discussion was sequenced for a study of blood T cell repertoires in COVID-19. Study-level information: Spain, Italy and the United States supplied samples that represented acute and convalescent COVID-19. T cells, B-cell-depleted T cells, or PBMCs supplied cDNA or gDNA.

The CDR3 sequence is 15 residues long. Trimming removed 1 base at V and 2 bases at J, with 8 bases between. Germline V gene data show CDR1 as LGHDT and CDR2 as YNNKEL (reference sequence). This clone was observed once. Authors' methods: Reference gene primers were amplified, and this amplification served to estimate nucleated cell counts. Assay used: immunoSEQ multiplex PCR; TCRdb lists only in-frame clones, some missing. V and J calls and clone size follow that table, whereas D and trimming were derived from the DNA. The sample consists of 20,000 to 25,000 clones, 73% of them appearing once. Sample: peripheral blood. This TCR derives from a human donor in a cohort sampled during active or convalescent COVID-19. This chain joins TRBV3-1 (or the pseudogene TRBV3-2) and TRBJ1-4; D remains unclear. The CDR3 coding sequence is TGTGCCAGCAGCCAAGGTGGGAGGACTAATGAAAAACTGTTTTTT. Translated, it gives CASSQGGRTNEKLFF.